These 15 T cell receptor beta chains share one sample of origin, sequenced in a study of radiation and T cells in renal cell carcinoma (TCRdb year 2020). The time point label, as the study defines it: blood 2 weeks post-SBRT. The sample's treatment or condition, from its label and the paper: 15 Gy SBRT to primary tumor, nephrectomy 4 weeks later. Libraries came from the immunoSEQ multiplex PCR assay. The table comes from immuneACCESS by way of TCRdb, which keeps in-frame sequences with V and J called. Part of the clones is missing from these tables; in studies checked, under half for an unresolved V gene and the rest for unknown reasons. This sample has over 60,000 clones in its table, and roughly 72% of those were observed once. The ten most abundant clones make up under 7% of the sample. Specimen: blood, collected from a patient whose treatment included radiotherapy and nephrectomy. The origin of the receptors is a man aged 55 to 69 with renal cell carcinoma.

V and J are TRBV12-5 and TRBJ2-3, with 8 positions matching TRBD1. The CDR3 is made up of 15 amino acids. The junction had 6 bases not matched to a gene; V was cut back by 6 bases and J by 1 base. In germline, CDR1 is LGHNT, CDR2 FRNRAP. CDR3 in amino acids: CASGAGQAGTDTQYF. The CDR3 coding sequence is TGTGCTAGTGGCGCGGGACAGGCTGGCACAGATACGCAGTATTTT.

The chain recombines TRBV29-1 with TRBJ2-6; D call uncertain. Trimming took 3 bases from V and 0 from J, leaving 6 bases between them. Germline values: CDR1 SQVTM, CDR2 ANQGSEA. This CDR3 is 14 amino acids long. The CDR3 reads CSVEESSGANVLTF. The CDR3, as DNA: TGCAGCGTTGAGGAGAGCTCTGGGGCCAACGTCCTGACTTTC.

The genes are TRBV9 and TRBJ2-5; the D gene is possibly TRBD1 (5 bases). With 3 bases removed from V and 4 bases from J, the gap between germline ends came to 13 bases. The length of the CDR3 is 14 residues. CDR1 is SGDLS and CDR2 is YYNGEE in the germline V gene. The CDR3 spells CASSATNRPETQYF. The CDR3 DNA reads as TGTGCCAGCAGCGCCACCAACAGGCCAGAGACCCAGTACTTC.

A few counts support this clone. V and J are TRBV9 and TRBJ1-1, with D possibly being TRBD1 (5 bases). CDR1 is SGDLS, CDR2 YYNGEE, per germline. This CDR3 comprises 13 residues. With 3 bases removed from V and 1 base from J, the gap between germline ends came to 7 bases. CDR3 in amino acids: CASSATGNTEAFF. DNA for the CDR3: TGTGCCAGCAGCGCAACAGGGAACACTGAAGCTTTCTTT.

This clone was detected once. This sequence joins TRBV4-2 and TRBJ1-2; possible D gene TRBD1, 5 bases. The CDR3 contains 15 residues. The germline CDR1 and CDR2 sequences are LGHNA and YNFKEQ. V lost 0 bases to trimming and J lost 0 bases, with 8 bases between them. The CDR3 DNA sequence: TGTGCCAGCAGCCAAGACAGGGCTTCTAACTATGGCTACACCTTC. This sequence encodes CASSQDRASNYGYTF.

The chain carries TRBV21-1 and TRBJ1-5; the tabulated D call, TRBD1, remains unverified against the DNA. TRBV21-1 corresponds to a pseudogene. This CDR3 has 15 residues. The CDR3 here is CASHPGQGVVQPQHF. CDR3 coding DNA: TGTGCCAGCCATCCGGGACAGGGGGTGGTTCAGCCCCAGCATTTT.

The J gene is TRBJ2-7, the V gene TRBV15, with unresolved D. Germline V lookup: CDR1 LNHNV, CDR2 YYDKDF (reference sequence). V was pared by 0 bases and J by 2 bases, with 11 bases between. This CDR3 has 15 amino acids. The CDR3 spells CATSRDRARAYEQYV. CDR3 nucleotides: TGTGCCACCAGCAGAGATAGGGCCCGGGCCTACGAGCAGTACGTC.

The rearrangement joins TRBV15 to TRBJ1-1, with D possibly TRBD1 on 5 matching bases. CDR1 LNHNV and CDR2 YYDKDF come from the germline V gene (reference sequence). The CDR3 covers 16 residues. V lost 3 bases and J 1 base, leaving 15 bases between the germline ends. CDR3 sequence (DNA): TGTGCCACCAGCAGGGCAGGGACCGCCAGGAACACTGAAGCTTTCTTT. Protein: CATSRAGTARNTEAFF.

J is TRBJ2-7 and V is TRBV5-8; D is uncertain. Germline values: CDR1 SGHTS, CDR2 YDEGEE. CDR3 length equals 15 residues. With 2 bases removed from V and 1 base from J, the gap between germline ends came to 13 bases. CDR3 sequence (DNA): TGTGCCAGCAGCTTTCCCTATTCGGTGTCCTACGAGCAGTACTTC. It yields the protein CASSFPYSVSYEQYF. Full variable domain (outside the CDR3, taken from reference TRBV5-8 and TRBJ2-7): EAGVTQSPTHLIKTRGQQATLRCSPISGHTSVYWYQQALGLGLQFLLWYDEGEERNRGNFPPRFSGRQFPNYSSELNVNALELEDSALYLCASSFPYSVSYEQYFGPGTRLTVT.

The V gene is TRBV7-9, the J gene TRBJ2-3, with 9 positions matching TRBD1. The germline V gene has CDR1 SEHNR and CDR2 FQNEAQ (reference sequence). This CDR3 is 15 amino acids long. After removal of 4 bases from V and 2 bases from J, the junction contained 4 bases not matched to a gene. The chain's CDR3 is CASSSGQGLTDTQYF. CDR3 sequence (DNA): TGTGCCAGCAGCTCGGGACAGGGACTCACAGATACGCAGTATTTT.

J is TRBJ2-7 and V is TRBV5-1, with D uncertain. This CDR3 is 12 amino acids long. In germline, CDR1 is SGHRS, CDR2 YFSETQ. Trimming removed 0 bases from V and 4 bases from J, with 5 bases in between. CDR3 sequence (DNA): TGCGCCAGCAGCTTGGGGGATTACGAGCAGTACTTC. Encoded protein: CASSLGDYEQYF.

The chain combines TRBV7-8 with TRBJ2-2; D is uncertain. The germline gives CDR1 SGHVS, CDR2 FQNEAQ. V was shortened by 0 bases and J by 5 bases, with 1 base between the two germline ends. There are 12 residues in the CDR3. The CDR3 protein is CASSLATGELFF. The CDR3 DNA follows: TGTGCCAGCAGCTTAGCTACCGGGGAGCTGTTTTTT. The variable domain in full, with the rest retrieved from reference TRBV7-8 and TRBJ2-2, is GAGVSQSPRYKVAKRGQDVALRCDPISGHVSLFWYQQALGQGPEFLTYFQNEAQLDKSGLPSDRFFAERPEGSVSTLKIQRTQQEDSAVYLCASSLATGELFFGEGSRLTVL.

The chain has TRBV11-3 and TRBJ2-7; D might be TRBD1 (6 bases). V shed 5 bases and J shed 3 bases, with 17 bases lying between them. Per the germline V gene, CDR1 is SGHNT and CDR2 is YENEEA. The CDR3 runs 15 residues. The CDR3 DNA reads as TGTGCCAGCAGCCCCTCTGGGGGCGTAAACTACGAGCAGTACTTC. Residues: CASSPSGGVNYEQYF.

The chain recombines TRBV4-3 with TRBJ2-2; possible D gene TRBD1, 5 bases. This CDR3 contains 16 residues. Germline assignment: CDR1 LGHNA and CDR2 YSLEER. V dropped 0 bases and J dropped 4 bases, with 12 bases sitting between them. The CDR3 spells CASSQDPQRGTGELFF. In DNA, the CDR3 is TGCGCCAGCAGCCAAGACCCGCAAAGGGGCACCGGGGAGCTGTTTTTT.

The CDR3 protein is CASSPGLAALYV. CDR3 bases: TGTGCCAGCAGCCCTGGACTAGCGGCGCTTTACGTC. The V and J genes are TRBV7-8 and TRBJ2-7; 10 bases agree with TRBD2. Germline CDR1 is SGHVS and CDR2 is FQNEAQ. The CDR3 loop spans 12 amino acids. J was trimmed by 13 bases and V by 5 bases; bases with no gene match: 8.